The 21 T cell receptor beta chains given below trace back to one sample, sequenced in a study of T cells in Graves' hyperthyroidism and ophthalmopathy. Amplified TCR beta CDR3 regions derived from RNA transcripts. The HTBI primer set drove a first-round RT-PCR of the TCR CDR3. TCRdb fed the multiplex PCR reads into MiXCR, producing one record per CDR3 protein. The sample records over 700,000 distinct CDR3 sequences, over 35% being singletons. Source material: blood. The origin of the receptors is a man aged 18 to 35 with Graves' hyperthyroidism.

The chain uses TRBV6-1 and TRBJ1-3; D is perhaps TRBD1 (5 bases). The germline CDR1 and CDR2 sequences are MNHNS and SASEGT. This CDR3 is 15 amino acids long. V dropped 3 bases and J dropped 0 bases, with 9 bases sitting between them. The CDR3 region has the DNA TGTGCCAGCAGTGACCAGGGCATCTCTGGAAACACCATATATTTT. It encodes CASSDQGISGNTIYF.

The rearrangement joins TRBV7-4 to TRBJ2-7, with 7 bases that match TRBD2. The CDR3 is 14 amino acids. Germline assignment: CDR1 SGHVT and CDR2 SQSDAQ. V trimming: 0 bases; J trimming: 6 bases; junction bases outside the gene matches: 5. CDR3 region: CASSLAGGRPEQYF. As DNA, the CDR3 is TGTGCCAGCAGCTTAGCGGGAGGGCGTCCCGAGCAGTACTTC.

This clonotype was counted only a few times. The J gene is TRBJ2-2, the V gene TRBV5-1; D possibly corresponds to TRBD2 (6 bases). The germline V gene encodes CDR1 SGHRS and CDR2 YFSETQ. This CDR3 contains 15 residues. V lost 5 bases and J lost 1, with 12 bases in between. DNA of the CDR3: TGCGCCAGCAGTCACGGGGGAGAGAACACCGGGGAGCTGTTTTTT. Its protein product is CASSHGGENTGELFF.

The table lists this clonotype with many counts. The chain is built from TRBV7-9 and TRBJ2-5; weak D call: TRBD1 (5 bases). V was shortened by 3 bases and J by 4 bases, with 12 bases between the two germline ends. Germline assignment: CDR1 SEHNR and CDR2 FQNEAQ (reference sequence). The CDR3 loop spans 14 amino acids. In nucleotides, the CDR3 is TGTGCCAGCAGCTTTGGACCTCAGGGAGAGACCCAGTACTTC. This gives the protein CASSFGPQGETQYF.

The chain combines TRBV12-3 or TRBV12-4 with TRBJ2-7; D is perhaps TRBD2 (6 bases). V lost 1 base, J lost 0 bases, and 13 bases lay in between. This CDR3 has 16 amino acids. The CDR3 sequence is CASSLVGAGYSYEQYF. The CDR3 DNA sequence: TGTGCCAGCAGTTTAGTTGGGGCGGGGTACTCCTACGAGCAGTACTTC.

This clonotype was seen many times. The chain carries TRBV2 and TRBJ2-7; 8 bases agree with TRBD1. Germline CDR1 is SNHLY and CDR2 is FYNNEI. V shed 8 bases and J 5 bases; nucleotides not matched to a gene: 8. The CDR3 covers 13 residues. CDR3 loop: CASEGQVTHEQYF. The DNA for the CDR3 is TGTGCCAGCGAGGGACAGGTGACCCACGAGCAGTACTTC.

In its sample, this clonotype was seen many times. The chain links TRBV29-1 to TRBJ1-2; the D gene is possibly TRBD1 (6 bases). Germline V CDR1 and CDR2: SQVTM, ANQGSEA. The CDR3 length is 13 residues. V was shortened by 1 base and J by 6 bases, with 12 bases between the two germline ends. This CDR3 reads CSVEVGGSNGYTF. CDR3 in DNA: TGCAGCGTTGAAGTCGGGGGCAGTAATGGCTACACCTTC.

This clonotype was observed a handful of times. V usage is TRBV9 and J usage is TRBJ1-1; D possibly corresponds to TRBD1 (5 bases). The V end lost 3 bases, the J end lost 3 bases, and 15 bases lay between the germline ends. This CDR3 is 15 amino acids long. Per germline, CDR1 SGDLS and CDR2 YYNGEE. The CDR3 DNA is TGTGCCAGCAGCGCAACAGGCGTAGGCTACACTGAAGCTTTCTTT. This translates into CASSATGVGYTEAFF. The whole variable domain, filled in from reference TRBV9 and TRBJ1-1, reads DSGVTQTPKHLITATGQRVTLRCSPRSGDLSVYWYQQSLDQGLQFLIQYYNGEERAKGNILERFSAQQFPDLHSELNLSSLELGDSALYFCASSATGVGYTEAFFGQGTRLTVV.

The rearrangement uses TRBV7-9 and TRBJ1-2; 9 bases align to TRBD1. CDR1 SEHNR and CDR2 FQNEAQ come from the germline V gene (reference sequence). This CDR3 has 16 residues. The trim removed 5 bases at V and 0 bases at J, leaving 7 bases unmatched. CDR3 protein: CASSPGQGTSNYGYTF. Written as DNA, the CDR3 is TGTGCCAGCAGCCCAGGACAGGGGACCTCTAACTATGGCTACACCTTC. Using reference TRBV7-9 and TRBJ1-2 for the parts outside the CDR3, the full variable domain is DTGVSQNPRHKITKRGQNVTFRCDPISEHNRLYWYRQTLGQGPEFLTYFQNEAQLEKSRLLSDRFSAERPKGSFSTLEIQRTEQGDSAMYLCASSPGQGTSNYGYTFGSGTRLTVV.

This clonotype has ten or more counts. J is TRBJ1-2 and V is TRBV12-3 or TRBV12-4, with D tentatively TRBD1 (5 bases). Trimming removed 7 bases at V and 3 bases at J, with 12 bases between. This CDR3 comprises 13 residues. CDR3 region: CASTRDRYYGYTF. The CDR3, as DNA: TGTGCCAGCACCAGGGACCGCTACTATGGCTACACCTTC.

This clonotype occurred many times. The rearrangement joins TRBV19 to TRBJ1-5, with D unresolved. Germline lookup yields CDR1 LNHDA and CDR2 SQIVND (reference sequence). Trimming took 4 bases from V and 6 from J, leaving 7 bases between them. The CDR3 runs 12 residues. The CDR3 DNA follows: TGTGCCAGTAGTAGGATTAGTCAGCCCCAGCATTTT. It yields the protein CASSRISQPQHF.

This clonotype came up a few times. CDR3 loop: CASSYRGGDEQYF. Here the CDR3 DNA reads TGTGCCAGCAGCTACAGGGGAGGGGACGAGCAGTACTTC. The chain carries TRBV5-4 and TRBJ2-7; D possibly uses TRBD1 or TRBD2 (7 bases each). The CDR3 extends over 13 amino acids. Germline V CDR1 and CDR2: SGHNT, YYREEE (reference sequence). V lost 3 bases, J lost 5 bases, and 12 bases lay in between.

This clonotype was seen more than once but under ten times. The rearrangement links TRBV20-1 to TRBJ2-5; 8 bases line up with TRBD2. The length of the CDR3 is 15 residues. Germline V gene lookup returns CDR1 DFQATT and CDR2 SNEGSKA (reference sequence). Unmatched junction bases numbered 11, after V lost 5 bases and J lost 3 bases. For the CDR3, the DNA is TGCAGTGCTCGGGGGGTAGCGGGGAAGGAAGAGACCCAGTACTTC. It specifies CSARGVAGKEETQYF.

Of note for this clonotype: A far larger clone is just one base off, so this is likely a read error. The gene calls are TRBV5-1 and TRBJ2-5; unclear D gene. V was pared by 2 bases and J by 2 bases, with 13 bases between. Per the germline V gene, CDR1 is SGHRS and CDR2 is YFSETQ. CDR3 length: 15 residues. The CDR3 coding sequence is TGCGCCAGCAGCTTAGGCAGTGGGTTACAAGAGACCCAGTACTTC. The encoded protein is CASSLGSGLQETQYF.

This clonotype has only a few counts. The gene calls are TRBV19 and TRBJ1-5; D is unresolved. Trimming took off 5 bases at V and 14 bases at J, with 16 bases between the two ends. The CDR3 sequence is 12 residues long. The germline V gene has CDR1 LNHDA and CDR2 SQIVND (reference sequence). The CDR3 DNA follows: TGTGCCAGTAGTCCCGGTGCATCAACGGAGCATTTT. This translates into CASSPGASTEHF.

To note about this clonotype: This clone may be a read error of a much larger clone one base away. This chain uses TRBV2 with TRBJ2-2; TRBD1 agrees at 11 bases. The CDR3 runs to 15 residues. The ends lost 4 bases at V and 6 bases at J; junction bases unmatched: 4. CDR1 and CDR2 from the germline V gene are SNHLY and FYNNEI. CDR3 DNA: TGTGCCAGCAGTGCTCCGGGACAGGGGGCCGGGGAGCTGTTTTTT. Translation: CASSAPGQGAGELFF.

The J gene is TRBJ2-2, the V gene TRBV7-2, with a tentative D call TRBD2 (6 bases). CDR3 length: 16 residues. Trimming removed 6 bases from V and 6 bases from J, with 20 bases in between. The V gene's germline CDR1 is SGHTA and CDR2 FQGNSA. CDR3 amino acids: CASSDGATGGPGELFF. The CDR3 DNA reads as TGTGCCAGCAGTGACGGGGCCACCGGGGGTCCCGGGGAGCTGTTTTTT.

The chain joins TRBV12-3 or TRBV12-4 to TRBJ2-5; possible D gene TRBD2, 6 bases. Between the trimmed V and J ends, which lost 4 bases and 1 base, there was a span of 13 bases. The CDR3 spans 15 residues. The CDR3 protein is CASSYSGGIQETQYF. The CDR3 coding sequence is TGTGCCAGCAGTTATAGCGGCGGAATCCAAGAGACCCAGTACTTC.

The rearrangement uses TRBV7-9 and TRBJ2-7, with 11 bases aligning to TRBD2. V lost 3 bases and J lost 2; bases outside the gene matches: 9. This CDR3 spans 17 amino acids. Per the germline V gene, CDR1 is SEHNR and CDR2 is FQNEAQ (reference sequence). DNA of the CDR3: TGTGCCAGCAGCTTGGGGCTACTAGCGGGAGAGACCTACGAGCAGTACTTC. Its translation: CASSLGLLAGETYEQYF.

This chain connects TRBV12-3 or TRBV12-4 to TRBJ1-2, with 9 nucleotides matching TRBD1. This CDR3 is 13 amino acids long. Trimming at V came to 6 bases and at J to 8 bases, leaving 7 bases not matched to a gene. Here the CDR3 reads CASSHWTGEGYTF. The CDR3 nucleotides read TGTGCCAGCAGCCATTGGACAGGGGAAGGCTACACCTTC.

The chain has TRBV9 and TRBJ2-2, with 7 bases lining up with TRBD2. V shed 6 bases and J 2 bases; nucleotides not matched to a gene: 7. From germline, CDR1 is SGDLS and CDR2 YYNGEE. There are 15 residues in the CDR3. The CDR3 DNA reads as TGTGCCAGCACTAACGGGGGGTCTAACACCGGGGAGCTGTTTTTT. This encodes CASTNGGSNTGELFF.